Listed below are T cell receptor beta chains from one sample, sequenced in a study of Graves' ophthalmopathy and Graves' hyperthyroidism. From the multiplex PCR reads, TCRdb called clonotypes with MiXCR, one entry per CDR3 protein. The profile shows 450,000 to 600,000 distinct CDR3 sequences, about 40% of them singletons. Sample: peripheral blood or thyroid tissue (not recorded which). Receptors originate from an adult man with Graves' hyperthyroidism. Both conserved end residues are part of each CDR3. The D gene is left open where the match is weak. The size entry is marked missing in some rows and otherwise reads once, few, many or a size class.

V: TRBV20-1; J: TRBJ2-3; D: NA; size: few; DNA: TGCAGTGCTAGGTCTCAGGGGAAAGATACGCAGTATTTT; CDR3: CSARSQGKDTQYF
V: TRBV7-6; J: TRBJ1-5; D: NA; size: NA; DNA: TGTGCCAGCAGCCAAAGAGGGTTTGAAGGCAATCAGCCCCAGCATTTT; CDR3: CASSQRGFEGNQPQHF
V: TRBV10-3; J: TRBJ2-2; D: NA; size: NA; DNA: TGTGCCACCGAGGTCAGGGTTGACACCGGGGAGCTGTTTTTT; CDR3: CATEVRVDTGELFF
V: TRBV7-7; J: TRBJ2-2; D: NA; size: many; DNA: TGTGCTAGCAGTTCACGGTGGGCCGGGGAGCTGTTTTTT; CDR3: CASSSRWAGELFF
V: TRBV12-3/TRBV12-4; J: TRBJ2-1; D: TRBD2; size: NA; DNA: TGTGCCAGCAGTGCGCCCAGCGGGAGAGGGACCTACGATGAGCAGTTCTTC; CDR3: CASSAPSGRGTYDEQFF
V: TRBV7-8; J: TRBJ1-5; D: TRBD1; size: many; DNA: TGTGCCAGCAGCTTAGTTCCAGGGGGCAAGCCCCAGCATTTT; CDR3: CASSLVPGGKPQHF
V: TRBV2; J: TRBJ2-5; D: NA; size: few; DNA: TGTGCCACCTTGGGGGAGACCCAGTACTTC; CDR3: CATLGETQYF
V: TRBV6-1; J: TRBJ1-1; D: NA; size: many; DNA: TGTGCCAGCAGTGAATCCCCCCGGGGTGCTGAAGCTTTCTTT; CDR3: CASSESPRGAEAFF
V: TRBV29-1; J: TRBJ1-5; D: NA; size: NA; DNA: TGCAGCGTTAGAGGGCGAAAACAGCCCCAGCATTTT; CDR3: CSVRGRKQPQHF
V: TRBV5-4; J: TRBJ2-2; D: NA; size: NA; DNA: TGTGCCAGCAGGGCCAACCCGGGAGGGGAGCTGTTTTTT; CDR3: CASRANPGGELFF
V: TRBV24-1; J: TRBJ1-2; D: TRBD1; size: many; DNA: TGTGCCACCAGTGCCTTATCCGGGACAGGGGGTCTCTATGGCTACACCTTC; CDR3: CATSALSGTGGLYGYTF
V: TRBV20-1; J: TRBJ1-5; D: TRBD1; size: many; DNA: TGCAGTGCGGACAGGGGAAACCAGCCCCAGCATTTT; CDR3: CSADRGNQPQHF
V: TRBV6-1; J: TRBJ1-4; D: TRBD1; size: many; DNA: TGTGCCACCGCCGGGACAGGGTTTGAAAAACTGTTTTTT; CDR3: CATAGTGFEKLFF
V: TRBV2; J: TRBJ2-7; D: NA; size: few; DNA: TGTGCCAGCAGTTTATCTTGGGGGTCTACCTACGAGCAGTACTTC; CDR3: CASSLSWGSTYEQYF
V: TRBV7-2; J: TRBJ2-2; D: TRBD1; size: NA; DNA: TGTGCCAGCACCCGACAGGGCTCGAACACCGGGGAGCTGTTTTTT; CDR3: CASTRQGSNTGELFF
V: TRBV2; J: TRBJ1-1; D: NA; size: many; DNA: TGTGCCAGCAGTGAAGCGAGACAGGACCCGAACACTGAAGCTTTCTTT; CDR3: CASSEARQDPNTEAFF
V: TRBV7-3; J: TRBJ2-3; D: TRBD2; size: NA; DNA: TGTGCCAGCAGTAATCTAGCGGGAGGGCCAACAGATACGCAGTATTTT; CDR3: CASSNLAGGPTDTQYF
V: TRBV7-2; J: TRBJ1-5; D: TRBD1; size: many; DNA: TGTGCCAGCAGCTCAGGGGGACGGTATAGCAATCAGCCCCAGCATTTT; CDR3: CASSSGGRYSNQPQHF
V: TRBV20-1; J: TRBJ2-7; D: NA; size: NA; DNA: TGCAGTGCTAGAGCAGGGGCGGGCTCCTACAATGAGCAGTACTTC; CDR3: CSARAGAGSYNEQYF
V: TRBV11-2; J: TRBJ1-1; D: NA; size: NA; DNA: TGTGCCAGCAGCTCCGGACTCGGATGGAACACTGAAGCTTTCTTT; CDR3: CASSSGLGWNTEAFF
V: TRBV24-1; J: TRBJ2-3; D: TRBD1; size: NA; DNA: TGTGCCACCAGTGATCCAGCTGGACAGGTCAGCACAGATACGCAGTATTTT; CDR3: CATSDPAGQVSTDTQYF
V: TRBV9; J: TRBJ1-4; D: TRBD1; size: many; DNA: TGTGCCAGCAGCCTACGAACAGGGGGCGCTAATGAAAAACTGTTTTTT; CDR3: CASSLRTGGANEKLFF